One TCR beta chain is described in this entry. The data stem from a study of blood T cell repertoires in COVID-19. Data came from immunoSEQ multiplex PCR; TCRdb stores just in-frame clones and leaves some out. The sample carries under 150,000 clones, 85% recorded once. Sequencing was carried out using peripheral blood. The receptor comes from a human donor in a cohort sampled during active COVID-19.

The CDR3 is CASSVTGKETQYF. In DNA, the CDR3 is TGTGCCAGCAGCGTGACAGGGAAAGAGACCCAGTACTTC. The rearrangement uses TRBV11-3 and TRBJ2-5, with 7 bases that match TRBD1. This CDR3 region has 13 residues. V was pared by 5 bases and J by 3 bases, with 3 bases of the junction left unmatched. The germline V gene encodes CDR1 SGHNT and CDR2 YENEEA.